Here is one T cell receptor (beta chain) with its context. The source of the sample is a study of blood T cell repertoires in COVID-19. Study overall: The samples span acute and convalescent COVID-19 from the United States, Italy and Spain. PBMCs, B-cell-depleted T cells, or T cells were the source of the cDNA or gDNA that made up the material.

In the study's own analysis: Estimation of nucleated cell counts was performed using reference gene primer amplification. Measured with immunoSEQ multiplex PCR; TCRdb has only the in-frame clones, and not every one. V, J and clone size are taken as reported in that table, and D and trimming were inferred from the DNA itself. The data show around 84,000 clones, with around four fifths seen just once and over 15% held by the top ten. Germline values: CDR1 SGHAT, CDR2 FQDESV (reference sequence). This CDR3 is 15 amino acids long. The ends lost 4 bases at V and 6 bases at J; junction bases unmatched: 8. Material: peripheral blood. This clonotype was obtained from a man older than 75 with active or convalescent COVID-19. The rearrangement joins TRBV11-1 to TRBJ2-3; TRBD1 matches 9 bases. This chain's CDR3 is CASSWGGTGYDTQYF. The CDR3 DNA follows: TGTGCCAGCAGCTGGGGGGGGACAGGGTATGATACGCAGTATTTT.